This T cell receptor (beta chain) was identified in a study of T cells after yellow fever vaccination. Looking at the study overall: Fractions of limited cellularity were prepared by means of SMART-Seq v4 Ultra Low Input. Whole-study findings and limits: Abundant contaminating clonotypes from the bulk population could appear in FACS-sorted repertoires. Most primary-vaccination clones recurred post-booster (under 98% CD4, over 70% CD8).

TCRdb called the 5' RACE reads again in MiXCR, with one record for every CDR3 protein. The data show a few hundred thousand distinct CDR3 sequences, about 7.8% seen once. This clonotype was counted only a few times. The antigen remains unidentified. This CDR3 has 15 residues. Trimming removed 5 bases from V and 6 bases from J; junction bases left unmatched: 5. Germline V lookup: CDR1 MNHNS, CDR2 SASEGT. This specimen consisted of PBMCs, obtained roughly 45 days after the first yellow fever vaccination. The gene calls are TRBV6-1 and TRBJ2-1, with TRBD2 matching over 12 bases. The receptor was derived from a man aged 18 to 29 who received the YFV17D yellow fever vaccine. Here the CDR3 DNA reads TGTGCCAGCAGTCAACTAGCGGGGGGCCCCAATGAGCAGTTCTTC. This codes for CASSQLAGGPNEQFF.